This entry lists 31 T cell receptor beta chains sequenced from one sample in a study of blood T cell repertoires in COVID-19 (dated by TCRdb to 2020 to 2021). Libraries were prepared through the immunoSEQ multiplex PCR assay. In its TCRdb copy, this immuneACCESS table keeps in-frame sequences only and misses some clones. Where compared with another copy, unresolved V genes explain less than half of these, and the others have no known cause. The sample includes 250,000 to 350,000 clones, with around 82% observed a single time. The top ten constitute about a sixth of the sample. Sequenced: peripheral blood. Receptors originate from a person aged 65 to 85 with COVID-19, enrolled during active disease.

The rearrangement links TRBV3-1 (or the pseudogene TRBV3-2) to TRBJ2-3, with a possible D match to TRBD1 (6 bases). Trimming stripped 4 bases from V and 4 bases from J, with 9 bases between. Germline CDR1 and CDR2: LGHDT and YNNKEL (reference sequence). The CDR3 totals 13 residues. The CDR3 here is CASSLSGADTQYF. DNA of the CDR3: TGTGCCAGCAGCCTCTCAGGGGCAGATACGCAGTATTTT.

The CDR3 coding sequence is TGTGCCAGCAGCACCGGAGGATCGAACACCATATATTTT. Its translation is CASSTGGSNTIYF. J is TRBJ1-3 and V is TRBV7-9; D not resolved. Germline V gives CDR1 SEHNR, CDR2 FQNEAQ (reference sequence). Trimming took 5 bases from V and 7 from J, leaving 12 bases between them. This CDR3 is built from 13 residues.

The CDR3 loop is CASSSRRGEQYF. The CDR3 DNA sequence: TGTGCCAGCAGCTCCCGAAGAGGGGAGCAGTACTTC. The chain joins TRBV5-6 to TRBJ2-7; a possible D gene is TRBD2 (5 bases). This CDR3 is built from 12 residues. V lost 3 bases, J lost 7 bases, and 11 bases lay in between. The V gene's germline CDR1 is SGHDT and CDR2 YYEEEE.

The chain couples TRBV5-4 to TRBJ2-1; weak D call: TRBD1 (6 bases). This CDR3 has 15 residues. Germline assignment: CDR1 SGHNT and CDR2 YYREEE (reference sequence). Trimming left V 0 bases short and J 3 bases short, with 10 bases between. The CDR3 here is CASSLDRARYNEQFF. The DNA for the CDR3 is TGTGCCAGCAGCTTGGACAGGGCCCGCTACAATGAGCAGTTCTTC.

CDR3 sequence reads: CASSVPGQYQPQHF. Here the CDR3 DNA reads TGTGCCAGCAGCGTTCCGGGACAGTATCAGCCCCAGCATTTT. The chain couples TRBV7-2 to TRBJ1-5; 7 positions match TRBD1. V lost 5 bases to trimming and J lost 5 bases; unmatched junction nucleotides: 6. The CDR3 runs 14 residues. The V gene's germline CDR1 is SGHTA and CDR2 FQGNSA.

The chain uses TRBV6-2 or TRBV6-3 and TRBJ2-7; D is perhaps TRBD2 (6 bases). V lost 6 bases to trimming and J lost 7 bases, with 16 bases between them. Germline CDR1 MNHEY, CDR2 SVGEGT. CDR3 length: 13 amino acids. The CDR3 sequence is CASSSRQGGEQYF. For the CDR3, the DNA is TGTGCCAGCAGCTCCCGGCAGGGAGGAGAGCAGTACTTC.

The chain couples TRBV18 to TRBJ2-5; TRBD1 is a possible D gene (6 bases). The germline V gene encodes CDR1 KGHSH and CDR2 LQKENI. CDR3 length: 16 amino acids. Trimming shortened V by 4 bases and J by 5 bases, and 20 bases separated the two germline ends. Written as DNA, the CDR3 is TGTGCCAGCTCACGCTCCCCAGGACAGCCTCGTGAGACCCAGTACTTC. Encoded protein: CASSRSPGQPRETQYF. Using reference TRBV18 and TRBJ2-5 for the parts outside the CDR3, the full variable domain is NAGVMQNPRHLVRRRGQEARLRCSPMKGHSHVYWYRQLPEEGLKFMVYLQKENIIDESGMPKERFSAEFPKEGPSILRIQQVVRGDSAAYFCASSRSPGQPRETQYFGPGTRLLVL.

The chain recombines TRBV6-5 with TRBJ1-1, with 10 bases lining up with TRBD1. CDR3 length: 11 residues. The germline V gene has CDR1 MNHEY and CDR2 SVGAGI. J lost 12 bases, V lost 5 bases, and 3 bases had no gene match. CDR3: CASSRQGATFF. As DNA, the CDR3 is TGTGCCAGCAGTCGACAGGGGGCAACTTTCTTT.

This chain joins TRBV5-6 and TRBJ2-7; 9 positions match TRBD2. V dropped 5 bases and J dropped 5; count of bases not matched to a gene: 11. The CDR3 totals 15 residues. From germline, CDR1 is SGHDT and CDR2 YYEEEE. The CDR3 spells CASRLRREGGHEQYF. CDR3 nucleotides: TGTGCCAGCAGACTGAGGCGGGAGGGCGGCCACGAGCAGTACTTC.

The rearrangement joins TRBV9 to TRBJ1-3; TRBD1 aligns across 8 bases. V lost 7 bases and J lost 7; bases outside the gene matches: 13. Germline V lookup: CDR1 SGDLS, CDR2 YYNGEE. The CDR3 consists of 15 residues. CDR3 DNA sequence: TGTGCCAGCCACCTTAAGGACAGGGTTCTTAACACCATATATTTT. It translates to CASHLKDRVLNTIYF.

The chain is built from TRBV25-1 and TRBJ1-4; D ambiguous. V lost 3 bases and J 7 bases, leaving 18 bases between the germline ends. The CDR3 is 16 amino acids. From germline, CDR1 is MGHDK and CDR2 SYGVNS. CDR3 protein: CASSDRTGWVSEKLFF. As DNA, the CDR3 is TGTGCCAGCAGTGACCGCACCGGGTGGGTCAGTGAAAAACTGTTTTTT.

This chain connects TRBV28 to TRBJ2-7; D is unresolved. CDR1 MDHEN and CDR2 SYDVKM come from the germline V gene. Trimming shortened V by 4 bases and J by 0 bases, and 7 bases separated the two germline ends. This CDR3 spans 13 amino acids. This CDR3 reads CASSSPSSYEQYF. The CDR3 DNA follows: TGTGCCAGCAGTTCCCCGAGCTCCTACGAGCAGTACTTC.

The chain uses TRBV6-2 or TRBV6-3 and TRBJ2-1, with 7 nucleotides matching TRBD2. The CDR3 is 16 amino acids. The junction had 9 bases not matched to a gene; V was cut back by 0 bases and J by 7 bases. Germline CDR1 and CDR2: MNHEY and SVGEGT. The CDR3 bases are TGTGCCAGCAGTTACTCGACCGACCGACTAGCTAATGAGCAGTTCTTC. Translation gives CASSYSTDRLANEQFF.

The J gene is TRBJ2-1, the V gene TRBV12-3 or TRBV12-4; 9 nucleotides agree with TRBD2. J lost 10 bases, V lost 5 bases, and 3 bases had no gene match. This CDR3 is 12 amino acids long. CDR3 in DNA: TGTGCCAGCAGTCAGCTAGCGGGAGAGCAGTTCTTC. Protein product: CASSQLAGEQFF.

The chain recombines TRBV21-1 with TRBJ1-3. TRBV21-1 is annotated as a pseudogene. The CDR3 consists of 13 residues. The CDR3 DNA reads TGTGCCAGCAGCAAAACTCTGCTCGACACCATATATTTT. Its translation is CASSKTLLDTIYF.

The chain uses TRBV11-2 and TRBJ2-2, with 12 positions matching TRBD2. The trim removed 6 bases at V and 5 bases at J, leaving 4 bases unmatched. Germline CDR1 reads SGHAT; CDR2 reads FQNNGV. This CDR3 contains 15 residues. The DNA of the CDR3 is TGTGCCAGCAGTTCACTAGCGGGGGGTACCGGGGAGCTGTTTTTT. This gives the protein CASSSLAGGTGELFF.

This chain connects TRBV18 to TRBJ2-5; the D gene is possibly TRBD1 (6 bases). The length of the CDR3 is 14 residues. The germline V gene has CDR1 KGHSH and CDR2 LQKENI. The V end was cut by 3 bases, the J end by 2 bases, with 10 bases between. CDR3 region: CASSPGTLQETQYF. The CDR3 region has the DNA TGTGCCAGCTCACCGGGGACACTTCAAGAGACCCAGTACTTC.

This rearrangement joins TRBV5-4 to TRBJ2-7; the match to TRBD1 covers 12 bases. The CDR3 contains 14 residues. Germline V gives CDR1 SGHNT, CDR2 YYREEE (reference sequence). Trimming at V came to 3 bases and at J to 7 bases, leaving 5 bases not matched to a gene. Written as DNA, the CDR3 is TGTGCCAGCAGCTGGGGACAGGGGGCTGAAGAGCAGTACTTC. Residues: CASSWGQGAEEQYF.

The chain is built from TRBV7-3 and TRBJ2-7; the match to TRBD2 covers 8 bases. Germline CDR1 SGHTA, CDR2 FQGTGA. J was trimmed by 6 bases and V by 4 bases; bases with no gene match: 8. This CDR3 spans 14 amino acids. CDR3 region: CASSSQPAGGEQYF. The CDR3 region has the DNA TGTGCCAGCAGCTCGCAGCCGGCGGGAGGCGAGCAGTACTTC.

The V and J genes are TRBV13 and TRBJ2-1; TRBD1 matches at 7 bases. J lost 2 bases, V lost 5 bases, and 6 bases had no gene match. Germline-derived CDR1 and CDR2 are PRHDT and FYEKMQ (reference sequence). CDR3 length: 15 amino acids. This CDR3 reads CASSEDRSTYNEQFF. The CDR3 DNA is TGTGCCAGCAGCGAGGACAGGAGCACCTACAATGAGCAGTTCTTC.

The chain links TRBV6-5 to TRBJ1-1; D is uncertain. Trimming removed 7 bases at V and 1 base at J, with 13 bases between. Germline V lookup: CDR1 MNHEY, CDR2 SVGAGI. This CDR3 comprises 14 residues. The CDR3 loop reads CASTIGRENTEAFF. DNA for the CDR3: TGTGCCAGCACCATAGGACGGGAGAACACTGAAGCTTTCTTT.

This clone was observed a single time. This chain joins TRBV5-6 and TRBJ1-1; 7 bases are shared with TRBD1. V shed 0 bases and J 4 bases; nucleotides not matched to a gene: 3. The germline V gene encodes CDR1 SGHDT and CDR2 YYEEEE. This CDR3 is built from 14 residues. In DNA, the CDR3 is TGTGCCAGCAGCTTGGACAGGGGTAGCACTGAAGCTTTCTTT. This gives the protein CASSLDRGSTEAFF.

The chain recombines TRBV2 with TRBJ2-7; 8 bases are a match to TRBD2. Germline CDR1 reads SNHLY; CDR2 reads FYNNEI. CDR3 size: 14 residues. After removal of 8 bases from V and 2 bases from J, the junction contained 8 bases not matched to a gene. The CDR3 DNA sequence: TGTGCCAGCGGGTGGGGCGGGAGGCCCTACGAGCAGTACTTC. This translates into CASGWGGRPYEQYF.

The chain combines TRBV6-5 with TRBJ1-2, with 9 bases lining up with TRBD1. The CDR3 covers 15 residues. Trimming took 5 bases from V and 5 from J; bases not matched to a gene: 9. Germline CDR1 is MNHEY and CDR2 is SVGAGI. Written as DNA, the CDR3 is TGTGCCAGCAGTAAGGAGGGACAGGGAAGGTATGGCTACACCTTC. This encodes CASSKEGQGRYGYTF.

CDR3 region: CASSFLPPASGSGETQYF. The DNA of the CDR3 is TGTGCCAGCAGTTTCCTCCCCCCCGCTAGCGGGAGTGGGGAGACCCAGTACTTC. The V and J genes are TRBV6-2 or TRBV6-3 and TRBJ2-5, with 10 nucleotides matching TRBD2. V was pared by 4 bases and J by 5 bases, with 16 bases of the junction left unmatched. Germline V lookup: CDR1 MNHEY, CDR2 SVGEGT. The CDR3 covers 18 residues.

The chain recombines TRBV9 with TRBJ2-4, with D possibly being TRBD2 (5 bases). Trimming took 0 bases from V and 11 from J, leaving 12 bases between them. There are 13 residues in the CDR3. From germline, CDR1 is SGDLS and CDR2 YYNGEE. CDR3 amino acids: CASSVGLTGVQYF. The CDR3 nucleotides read TGTGCCAGCAGCGTAGGACTAACCGGGGTTCAGTACTTC.

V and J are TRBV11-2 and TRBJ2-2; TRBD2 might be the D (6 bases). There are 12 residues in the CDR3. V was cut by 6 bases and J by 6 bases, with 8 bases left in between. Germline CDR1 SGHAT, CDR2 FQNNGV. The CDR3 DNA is TGTGCCAGCAGGCGGGGCCCCGGGGAGCTGTTTTTT. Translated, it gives CASRRGPGELFF.

This CDR3 is CASSVGVLAGNTDTQYF. The CDR3 DNA follows: TGTGCCAGCAGCGTAGGTGTTCTAGCGGGGAACACAGATACGCAGTATTTT. The chain has TRBV9 and TRBJ2-3, with 9 bases aligning to TRBD2. Germline assignment: CDR1 SGDLS and CDR2 YYNGEE. V lost 0 bases, J lost 2 bases, and 7 bases stayed unmatched. CDR3 length equals 17 residues.

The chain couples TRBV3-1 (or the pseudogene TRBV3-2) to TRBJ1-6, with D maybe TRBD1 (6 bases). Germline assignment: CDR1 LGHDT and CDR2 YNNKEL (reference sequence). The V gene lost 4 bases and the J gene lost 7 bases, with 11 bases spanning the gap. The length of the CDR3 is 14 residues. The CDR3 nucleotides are TGTGCCAGCAGCCCTGCAGGGGCGAATTCACCCCTCCACTTT. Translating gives CASSPAGANSPLHF.

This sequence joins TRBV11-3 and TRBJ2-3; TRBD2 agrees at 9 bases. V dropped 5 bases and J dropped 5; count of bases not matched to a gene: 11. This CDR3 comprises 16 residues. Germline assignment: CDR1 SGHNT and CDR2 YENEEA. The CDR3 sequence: CASSLGGAGGKDTQYF. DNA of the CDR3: TGTGCCAGCAGCCTCGGGGGAGCGGGGGGCAAAGATACGCAGTATTTT.

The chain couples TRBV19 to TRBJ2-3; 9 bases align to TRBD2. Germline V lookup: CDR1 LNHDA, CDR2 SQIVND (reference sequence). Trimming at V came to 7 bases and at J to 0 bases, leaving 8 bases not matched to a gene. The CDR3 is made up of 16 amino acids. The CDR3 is CASTGGGGFSTDTQYF. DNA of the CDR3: TGTGCCAGTACCGGCGGGGGGGGATTTAGCACAGATACGCAGTATTTT.